The present entry profiles one TCR beta chain with its context. TCRdb's copy holds only in-frame clones and misses some; the assay was immunoSEQ multiplex PCR. This table has 130,000 to 150,000 clones, more than 90% appearing once. This sample stems from a study of control samples from healthy donors and cancer patients. Sequencing used blood. This sequence originates from a young man in good health.

For the CDR3, the DNA is TGTGCCAGCAGAGCTAGCGGGAATGGTTACGAGCAGTACTTC. As protein: CASRASGNGYEQYF. This chain uses TRBV2 with TRBJ2-7; TRBD2 agrees at 9 bases. The CDR3 is 14 residues long. Unmatched junction bases numbered 7, after V lost 6 bases and J lost 4 bases. Germline assignment: CDR1 SNHLY and CDR2 FYNNEI.